This T cell receptor (beta chain) was recorded in a study of identical twins. Overall study findings and caveats: For out-of-frame beta sequences, excess twin sharing was weaker. Out-of-frame alpha sequences common to twins exhibited a surplus of low generation probability.

Turning to this clonotype: Its antigen is currently unknown.

Unique molecular identifiers were present on the cDNA, and a universal primer site came from template switching. TCRdb called the 5' RACE reads again in MiXCR, with one record for every CDR3 protein. Of 550,000 to 700,000 distinct CDR3 sequences detected, 9% to 10% appear once; the ten largest clones hold roughly 3%. Per the germline V gene, CDR1 is MGHDK and CDR2 is SYGVNS. Trimming removed 8 bases at V and 6 bases at J, with 11 bases between. The CDR3 has 11 residues. The same specimen was also included in a second study, on yellow fever vaccine responses in identical twins.

The chain carries TRBV25-1 and TRBJ2-7, with D possibly TRBD2 on 5 matching bases. Sequencing used PBMCs. The receptor's source is a woman aged 18-35 years in good health. CDR3 in amino acids: CASRAGGEQYF. DNA for the CDR3: TGTGCCAGCCGGGCGGGCGGCGAGCAGTACTTC.